This T cell receptor (beta chain) was documented in a study of blood T cell repertoires in COVID-19. V gave up 1 base and J gave up 4 bases; unmatched junction bases: 9. Germline V gene lookup returns CDR1 GTSNPN and CDR2 SVGIG (reference sequence). The CDR3 sequence is 16 residues long. In the original processing: Amplification of reference gene primers provided the estimated nucleated cell counts. Clones were read by immunoSEQ multiplex PCR, and TCRdb kept only the in-frame ones, dropping some. V, J and clone size reflect that table, while D and trimming were determined from the DNA. The repertoire includes over 150,000 clones, 75% to 90% of them detected once, and 6.5% to 8.5% sits in the top ten.

This TCR derives from a woman aged 70-85 years with COVID-19, enrolled during active disease. Sequences were obtained from peripheral blood. The chain employs TRBV30 and TRBJ2-7; 11 bases align to TRBD2. CDR3 region: CAWSAPGLAVGYEQYF. The CDR3 nucleotides are TGTGCCTGGAGTGCCCCGGGACTAGCGGTTGGGTACGAGCAGTACTTC. The whole variable domain, remainder taken from reference TRBV30 and TRBJ2-7, is SQTIHQWPATLVQPVGSPLSLECTVEGTSNPNLYWYRQAAGRGLQLLFYSVGIGQISSEVPQNLSASRPQDRQFILSSKKLLLSDSGFYLCAWSAPGLAVGYEQYFGPGTRLTVT.